This record looks at one TCR beta chain sequence and its context. The data originate from a study of CD8+ T cells in alopecia areata. Once RNA had been extracted, it was reverse transcribed into cDNA to act as the sequencing template. The table came from immunoSEQ multiplex PCR; TCRdb's copy has only in-frame clones and leaves some out. The sample shows roughly 150,000 clones, 40% to 60% of them seen only once. Germline loops: CDR1 SGHAT, CDR2 FQNNGV. The CDR3 has 17 residues. Trimming removed 0 bases at V and 1 base at J, with 13 bases between. The chain combines TRBV11-2 with TRBJ2-4, with D tentatively TRBD1 (6 bases). The receptor was derived from a human donor with alopecia areata. The sample was CD8+ T cells sorted from blood, taken at week 0. The CDR3 protein is CASSLDPSQGAKNIQYF. CDR3 nucleotide sequence: TGTGCCAGCAGCTTAGATCCTTCACAGGGCGCCAAAAACATTCAGTACTTC.